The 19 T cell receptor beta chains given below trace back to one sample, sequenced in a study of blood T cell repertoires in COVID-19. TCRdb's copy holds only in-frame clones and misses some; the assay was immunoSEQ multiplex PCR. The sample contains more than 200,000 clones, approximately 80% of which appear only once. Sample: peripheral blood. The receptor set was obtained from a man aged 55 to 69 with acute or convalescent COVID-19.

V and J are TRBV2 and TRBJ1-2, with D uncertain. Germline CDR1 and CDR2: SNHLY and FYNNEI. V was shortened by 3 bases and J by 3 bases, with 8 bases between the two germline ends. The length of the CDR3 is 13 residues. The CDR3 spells CASSDGPDYGYTF. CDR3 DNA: TGTGCCAGCAGTGATGGTCCGGACTATGGCTACACCTTC.

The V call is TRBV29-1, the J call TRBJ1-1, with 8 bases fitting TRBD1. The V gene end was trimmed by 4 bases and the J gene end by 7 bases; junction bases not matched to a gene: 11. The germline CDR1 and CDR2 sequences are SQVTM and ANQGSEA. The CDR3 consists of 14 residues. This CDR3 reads CSVVSGQGRFEAFF. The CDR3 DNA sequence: TGCAGCGTTGTTTCCGGACAGGGACGTTTTGAAGCTTTCTTT. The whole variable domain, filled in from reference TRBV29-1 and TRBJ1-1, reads SAVISQKPSRDICQRGTSLTIQCQVDSQVTMMFWYRQQPGQSLTLIATANQGSEATYESGFVIDKFPISRPNLTFSTLTVSNMSPEDSSIYLCSVVSGQGRFEAFFGQGTRLTVV.

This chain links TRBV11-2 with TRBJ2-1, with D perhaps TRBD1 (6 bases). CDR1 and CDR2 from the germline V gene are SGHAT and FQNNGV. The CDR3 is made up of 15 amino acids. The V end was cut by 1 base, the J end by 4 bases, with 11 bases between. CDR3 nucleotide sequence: TGTGCCAGCAGCTTAGTAATTGGACAGTACAATGAGCAGTTCTTC. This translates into CASSLVIGQYNEQFF.

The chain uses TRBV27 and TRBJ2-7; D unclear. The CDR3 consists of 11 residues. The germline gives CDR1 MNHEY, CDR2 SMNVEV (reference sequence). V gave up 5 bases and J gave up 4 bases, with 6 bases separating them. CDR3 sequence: CASSPPYEQYF. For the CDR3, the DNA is TGTGCCAGCAGTCCCCCGTACGAGCAGTACTTC.

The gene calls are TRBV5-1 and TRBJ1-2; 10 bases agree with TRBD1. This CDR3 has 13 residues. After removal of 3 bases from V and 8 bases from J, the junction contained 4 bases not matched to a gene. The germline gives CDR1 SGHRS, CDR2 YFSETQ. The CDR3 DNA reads TGCGCCAGCAGCTCGGACAGGGGGGCAGGCTACACCTTC. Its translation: CASSSDRGAGYTF.

CDR3 sequence reads: CASSYGLYGYTF. The DNA for the CDR3 is TGTGCCAGCAGTTACGGACTCTATGGCTACACCTTC. V is TRBV5-8 and J is TRBJ1-2; the D is unclear. The germline V gene encodes CDR1 SGHTS and CDR2 YDEGEE. V was trimmed by 5 bases and J by 4 bases, leaving 9 bases between them. This CDR3 is built from 12 residues.

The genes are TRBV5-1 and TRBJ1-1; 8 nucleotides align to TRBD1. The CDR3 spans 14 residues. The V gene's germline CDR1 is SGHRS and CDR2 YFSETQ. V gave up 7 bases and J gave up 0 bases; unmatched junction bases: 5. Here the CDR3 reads CASSQGGLNTEAFF. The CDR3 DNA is TGCGCCAGCTCACAGGGGGGGCTGAACACTGAAGCTTTCTTT.

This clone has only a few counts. CDR3 sequence: CASSSDWAGADGYTF. CDR3 nucleotides: TGTGCCAGCAGCTCCGATTGGGCGGGGGCAGATGGCTACACCTTC. This rearrangement joins TRBV7-2 to TRBJ1-2; possibly TRBD1 for D (6 bases). CDR1 SGHTA and CDR2 FQGNSA come from the germline V gene. The CDR3 extends over 15 amino acids. V lost 4 bases and J 6 bases, leaving 18 bases between the germline ends.

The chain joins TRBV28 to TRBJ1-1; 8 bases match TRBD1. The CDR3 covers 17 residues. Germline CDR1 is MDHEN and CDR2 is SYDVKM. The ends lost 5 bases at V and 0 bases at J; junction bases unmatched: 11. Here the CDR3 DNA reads TGTGCCAGCAGTCTCCGACCTGGACAGGGTTTGAACACTGAAGCTTTCTTT. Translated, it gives CASSLRPGQGLNTEAFF. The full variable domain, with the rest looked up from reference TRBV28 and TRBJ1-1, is DVKVTQSSRYLVKRTGEKVFLECVQDMDHENMFWYRQDPGLGLRLIYFSYDVKMKEKGDIPEGYSVSREKKERFSLILESASTNQTSMYLCASSLRPGQGLNTEAFFGQGTRLTVV.

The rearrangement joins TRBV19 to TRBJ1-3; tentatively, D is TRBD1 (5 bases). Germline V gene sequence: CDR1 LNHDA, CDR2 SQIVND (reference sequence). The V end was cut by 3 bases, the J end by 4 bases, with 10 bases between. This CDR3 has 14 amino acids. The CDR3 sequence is CASSIGGNGNTIYF. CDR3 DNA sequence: TGTGCCAGTAGTATCGGGGGGAACGGAAACACCATATATTTT.

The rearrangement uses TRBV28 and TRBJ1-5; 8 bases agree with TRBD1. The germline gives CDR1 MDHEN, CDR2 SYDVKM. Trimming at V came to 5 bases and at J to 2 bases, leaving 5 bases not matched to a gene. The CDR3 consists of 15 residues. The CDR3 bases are TGTGCCAGCAGTCTCGGGGGACAGGGCAATCAGCCCCAGCATTTT. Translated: CASSLGGQGNQPQHF.

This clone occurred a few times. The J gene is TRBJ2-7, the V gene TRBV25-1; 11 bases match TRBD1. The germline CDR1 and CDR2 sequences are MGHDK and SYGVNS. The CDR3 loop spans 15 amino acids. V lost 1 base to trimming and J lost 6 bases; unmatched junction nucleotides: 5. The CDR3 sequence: CASSEWGTGGREQYF. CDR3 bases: TGTGCCAGCAGTGAATGGGGGACAGGGGGTCGCGAGCAGTACTTC.

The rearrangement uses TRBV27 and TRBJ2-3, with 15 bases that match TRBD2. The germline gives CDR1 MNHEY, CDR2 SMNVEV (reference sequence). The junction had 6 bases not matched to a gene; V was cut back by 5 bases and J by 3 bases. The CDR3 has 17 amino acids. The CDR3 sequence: CASSQGLAGGRTDTQYF. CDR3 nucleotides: TGTGCCAGCAGTCAGGGACTAGCGGGGGGCAGGACAGATACGCAGTATTTT.

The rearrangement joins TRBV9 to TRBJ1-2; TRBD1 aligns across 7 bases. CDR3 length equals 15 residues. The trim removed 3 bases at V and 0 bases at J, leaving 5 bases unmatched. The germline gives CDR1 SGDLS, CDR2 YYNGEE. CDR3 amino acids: CASSAGDSPNYGYTF. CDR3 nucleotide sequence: TGTGCCAGCAGCGCAGGGGACAGCCCTAACTATGGCTACACCTTC.

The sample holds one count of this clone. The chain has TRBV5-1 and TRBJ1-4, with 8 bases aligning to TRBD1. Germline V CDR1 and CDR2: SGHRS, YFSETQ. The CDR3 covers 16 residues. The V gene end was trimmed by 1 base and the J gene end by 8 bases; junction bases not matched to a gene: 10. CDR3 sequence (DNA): TGCGCCAGCAGCTTGCCTAGCGGGACAGGCCGGGAAAAACTGTTTTTT. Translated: CASSLPSGTGREKLFF.

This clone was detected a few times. The CDR3 sequence: CASSQDRLDRSYEQYF. CDR3 nucleotides: TGTGCCAGCAGCCAAGACCGATTGGACAGAAGCTACGAGCAGTACTTC. The V gene is TRBV3-1 (or the pseudogene TRBV3-2), the J gene TRBJ2-7; TRBD1 is a possible D gene (6 bases). Trimming shortened V by 0 bases and J by 3 bases, and 15 bases separated the two germline ends. The germline V gene has CDR1 LGHDT and CDR2 YNNKEL (reference sequence). This CDR3 has 16 residues.

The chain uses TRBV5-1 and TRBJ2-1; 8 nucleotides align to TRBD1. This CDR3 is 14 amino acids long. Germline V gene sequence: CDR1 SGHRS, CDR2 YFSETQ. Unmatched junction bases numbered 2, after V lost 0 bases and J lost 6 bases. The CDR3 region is CASSLGQGFNEQFF. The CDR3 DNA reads TGCGCCAGCAGCTTGGGACAGGGGTTCAATGAGCAGTTCTTC.

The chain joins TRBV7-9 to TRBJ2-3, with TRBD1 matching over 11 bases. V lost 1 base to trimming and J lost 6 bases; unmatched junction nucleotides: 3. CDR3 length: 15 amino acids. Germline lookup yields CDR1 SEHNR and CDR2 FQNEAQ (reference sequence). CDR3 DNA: TGTGCCAGCAGCTTAGGGGACAGGGGGATGGATACGCAGTATTTT. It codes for CASSLGDRGMDTQYF.

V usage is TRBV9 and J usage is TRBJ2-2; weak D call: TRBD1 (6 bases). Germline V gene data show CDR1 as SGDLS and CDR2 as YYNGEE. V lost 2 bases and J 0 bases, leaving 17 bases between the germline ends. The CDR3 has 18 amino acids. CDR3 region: CASSVRGVSGTNTGELFF. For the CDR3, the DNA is TGTGCCAGCAGCGTCAGGGGTGTAAGCGGTACGAACACCGGGGAGCTGTTTTTT.